This TCR beta chain was captured by sequencing in a study of T cell changes during pregnancy in multiple sclerosis. Assay used: immunoSEQ multiplex PCR; TCRdb lists only in-frame clones, some missing. The repertoire holds 15,000 to 20,000 clones, with approximately 88% as singletons. Germline CDR1 SNHLY, CDR2 FYNNEI. The trim removed 10 bases at V and 9 bases at J, leaving 14 bases unmatched. CDR3 length: 15 amino acids. The sequencing here drew on CD8+ T cells from peripheral blood mononuclear cells, taken in the third trimester of pregnancy. This sequence joins TRBV2 and TRBJ2-1; 11 nucleotides agree with TRBD2. The TCR was taken from a female donor in good health, enrolled as a control in a pregnancy study. CDR3 protein: CATEGVAGGPLEQFF. Written as DNA, the CDR3 is TGTGCCACCGAGGGGGTAGCGGGGGGGCCTCTTGAGCAGTTCTTC. Full variable domain (outside the CDR3, taken from reference TRBV2 and TRBJ2-1): EPEVTQTPSHQVTQMGQEVILRCVPISNHLYFYWYRQILGQKVEFLVSFYNNEISEKSEIFDDQFSVERPDGSNFTLKIRSTKLEDSAMYFCATEGVAGGPLEQFFGPGTRLTVL.